Included here is one T cell receptor (beta chain) sequence, with context. Germline V CDR1 and CDR2: MNHEY, SMNVEV (reference sequence). V lost 1 base and J 2 bases, leaving 13 bases between the germline ends. CDR3 length: 16 residues. This sample was included in a study of T cell clonotyping in hematopoietic cell transplantation. Study details: Cytoreduction preceded collection of pretransplant recipient samples.

TCRdb's table, derived via immunoSEQ multiplex PCR, lists solely in-frame clones and lacks some. The repertoire holds approximately 19,000 clones, with roughly 83% as singletons. The time point denotes: recipient sample about 28 days before transplant, after cytoreduction. This sequence originates from a man aged 50-60 years with acute myeloid leukemia. Some clones in this sample may be carry-over from other donors' samples. Source: peripheral blood mononuclear cells, taken before stem cell transplant. The rearrangement links TRBV27 to TRBJ2-3, with D possibly TRBD1 on 5 matching bases. CDR3 sequence: CASSLYLAGPTDTQYF. The CDR3 nucleotides read TGTGCCAGCAGTTTATATTTGGCAGGGCCCACAGATACGCAGTATTTT.